These T cell receptor beta chains were read from a single sample in a study of T cells in Graves' hyperthyroidism and ophthalmopathy. TCRdb redid the calling of the multiplex PCR reads with MiXCR, one entry per CDR3 protein. The sample lists around 440,000 distinct CDR3 sequences, 15% to 19% seen once, with roughly 7.4% in the top ten. The sequenced sample consisted of blood. The source is a woman aged 18-29 years with Graves' hyperthyroidism. CDR3s include the opening cysteine and the closing phenylalanine or tryptophan. Each record gives: clone size, CDR3 length, V gene, J gene, D gene, CDR3 DNA, CDR3 protein. D genes are given only for firm matches. Size is omitted from some rows. Given values are once, few, many or a class for expanded clones.

abundance: many; len: 14; v_gene: TRBV3-1; j_gene: TRBJ1-5; d_gene: -; CDR3nt: TGTGCCAGCAGCCCCCTCGGAGGGAATCAGCCCCAGCATTTT; CDR3aa: CASSPLGGNQPQHF
abundance: -; len: 15; v_gene: TRBV28; j_gene: TRBJ1-1; d_gene: -; CDR3nt: TGTGCCAGCACTGCGGTGACGGCAGGGACCACTGAAGCTTTCTTT; CDR3aa: CASTAVTAGTTEAFF
abundance: few; len: 16; v_gene: TRBV4-2; j_gene: TRBJ2-3; d_gene: TRBD2; CDR3nt: TGTGCCAGCAGCCAAGATTTAGCGGGGGCTACAGATACGCAGTATTTT; CDR3aa: CASSQDLAGATDTQYF
abundance: many; len: 12; v_gene: TRBV7-6; j_gene: TRBJ1-2; d_gene: -; CDR3nt: TGTGCCAGCAGCCGAGGAAACTATGGCTACACCTTC; CDR3aa: CASSRGNYGYTF
abundance: many; len: 14; v_gene: TRBV6-2/TRBV6-3; j_gene: TRBJ2-2; d_gene: TRBD2; CDR3nt: TGTGCCAGCAGGGCTAGCGGGGGCACCGGGGAGCTGTTTTTT; CDR3aa: CASRASGGTGELFF
abundance: -; len: 14; v_gene: TRBV15; j_gene: TRBJ1-2; d_gene: TRBD1; CDR3nt: TGTGCCACCAGCAGCGGACAGGGTTCCTATGGCTACACCTTC; CDR3aa: CATSSGQGSYGYTF
abundance: many; len: 14; v_gene: TRBV29-1; j_gene: TRBJ2-1; d_gene: TRBD1; CDR3nt: TGCAGCGTTACCCACAGGGGGCTCTACAATGAGCAGTTCTTC; CDR3aa: CSVTHRGLYNEQFF
abundance: many; len: 17; v_gene: TRBV12-5; j_gene: TRBJ1-5; d_gene: TRBD1; CDR3nt: TGTGCTAGTGGTTTTGGCGAAAGTACAGGGGGCAATCAGCCCCAGCATTTT; CDR3aa: CASGFGESTGGNQPQHF
abundance: many; len: 14; v_gene: TRBV12-3/TRBV12-4; j_gene: TRBJ1-5; d_gene: -; CDR3nt: TGTGCCAGCAGTTTACGGGACACCTATCAGCCCCAGCATTTT; CDR3aa: CASSLRDTYQPQHF
abundance: -; len: 13; v_gene: TRBV7-3; j_gene: TRBJ1-1; d_gene: -; CDR3nt: TGTGCCAGCAGCTCGAGTAAGGACACTGAAGCTTTCTTT; CDR3aa: CASSSSKDTEAFF
abundance: many; len: 17; v_gene: TRBV4-1; j_gene: TRBJ1-5; d_gene: -; CDR3nt: TGCGCCAGCAGCCAACAGGGCCTCCCATATAGCAATCAGCCCCAGCATTTT; CDR3aa: CASSQQGLPYSNQPQHF
abundance: many; len: 11; v_gene: TRBV12-5; j_gene: TRBJ1-2; d_gene: -; CDR3nt: TGTGCTAGTGGTTTATCACATGGCTACACCTTC; CDR3aa: CASGLSHGYTF
abundance: -; len: 14; v_gene: TRBV12-3/TRBV12-4; j_gene: TRBJ2-4; d_gene: -; CDR3nt: TGTGCCAGCACCACGGATCTAGCCAAAAACATTCAGTACTTC; CDR3aa: CASTTDLAKNIQYF
abundance: many; len: 15; v_gene: TRBV7-6; j_gene: TRBJ1-5; d_gene: TRBD1; CDR3nt: TGTGCCAGCAGCTTAATCAGGGGGCAGGGTCAGCCCCAGCATTTT; CDR3aa: CASSLIRGQGQPQHF
abundance: -; len: 18; v_gene: TRBV7-9; j_gene: TRBJ1-5; d_gene: -; CDR3nt: TGTGCCAGCAGCTTAGGGTCCTACTTAAACGGCAGCAATCAGCCCCAGCATTTT; CDR3aa: CASSLGSYLNGSNQPQHF
abundance: many; len: 16; v_gene: TRBV3-1; j_gene: TRBJ2-5; d_gene: -; CDR3nt: TGTGCCAGCAGCCAAGAGGGTAGCGGCCCACAGGGAGCCCAGTACTTC; CDR3aa: CASSQEGSGPQGAQYF
abundance: many; len: 16; v_gene: TRBV4-1; j_gene: TRBJ1-1; d_gene: TRBD1; CDR3nt: TGCGCCAGCAGCCAAGTCCCCCAGGGGGCGAACACTGAAGCTTTCTTT; CDR3aa: CASSQVPQGANTEAFF
abundance: many; len: 15; v_gene: TRBV11-2; j_gene: TRBJ2-7; d_gene: TRBD1; CDR3nt: TGTGCCAGCAGCCCCGGACAGGGCCCTTTCTACGAGCAGTACTTC; CDR3aa: CASSPGQGPFYEQYF
abundance: many; len: 14; v_gene: TRBV29-1; j_gene: TRBJ2-2; d_gene: TRBD1; CDR3nt: TGCAGCGTTGGGACAGGGGGCGAAGCCGGGGAGCTGTTTTTT; CDR3aa: CSVGTGGEAGELFF
abundance: -; len: 15; v_gene: TRBV2; j_gene: TRBJ2-1; d_gene: TRBD2; CDR3nt: TGTGCCAGCAGTCCGACTAGCGGGAGAAATAATGAGCAGTTCTTC; CDR3aa: CASSPTSGRNNEQFF
abundance: -; len: 14; v_gene: TRBV19; j_gene: TRBJ2-3; d_gene: -; CDR3nt: TGTGCCAGTAGTACAGGGCCTAGCACAGATACGCAGTATTTT; CDR3aa: CASSTGPSTDTQYF
abundance: many; len: 16; v_gene: TRBV11-3; j_gene: TRBJ1-1; d_gene: -; CDR3nt: TGTGCCAGCAGCCGACGAAAGGGCACGTTGGACACTGAAGCTTTCTTT; CDR3aa: CASSRRKGTLDTEAFF
abundance: many; len: 12; v_gene: TRBV12-3/TRBV12-4; j_gene: TRBJ2-5; d_gene: -; CDR3nt: TGTGCCAGCAGTTCCAATGGGGAGACCCAGTACTTC; CDR3aa: CASSSNGETQYF
abundance: many; len: 16; v_gene: TRBV20-1; j_gene: TRBJ2-2; d_gene: TRBD2; CDR3nt: TGCAGTGCTAGCGGCCCAGCGGGAGCGAACACCGGGGAGCTGTTTTTT; CDR3aa: CSASGPAGANTGELFF
abundance: few; len: 14; v_gene: TRBV18; j_gene: TRBJ2-7; d_gene: -; CDR3nt: TGTGCCAGCTCACCGTTTTTTGAGGAGGGCGAGCAGTACTTC; CDR3aa: CASSPFFEEGEQYF
abundance: many; len: 14; v_gene: TRBV28; j_gene: TRBJ1-2; d_gene: -; CDR3nt: TGTGCCAGCAGTTTCTCACAGTGGGTGGGGGGCTACACCTTC; CDR3aa: CASSFSQWVGGYTF
abundance: many; len: 15; v_gene: TRBV20-1; j_gene: TRBJ2-3; d_gene: TRBD2; CDR3nt: TGCAGTGCTGGACCTACTAGCGGGGGCACAGATACGCAGTATTTT; CDR3aa: CSAGPTSGGTDTQYF
abundance: many; len: 13; v_gene: TRBV12-3/TRBV12-4; j_gene: TRBJ1-4; d_gene: -; CDR3nt: TGTGCCAGCAGTTTAACAGGGCGGGAAAAACTGTTTTTT; CDR3aa: CASSLTGREKLFF
abundance: many; len: 14; v_gene: TRBV20-1; j_gene: TRBJ2-5; d_gene: TRBD2; CDR3nt: TGCAGTGCTAGAGCGGGAGGACCTCAAGAGACCCAGTACTTC; CDR3aa: CSARAGGPQETQYF
abundance: -; len: 14; v_gene: TRBV4-1; j_gene: TRBJ2-7; d_gene: TRBD1; CDR3nt: TGCGCCAGCAGCCAAGAAGGGGGCAGGGACGAGCAGTACTTC; CDR3aa: CASSQEGGRDEQYF
abundance: many; len: 13; v_gene: TRBV3-1; j_gene: TRBJ2-7; d_gene: -; CDR3nt: TGTGCCAGCAGCCCAAAAAAGAACTACGAGCAGTACTTC; CDR3aa: CASSPKKNYEQYF
abundance: few; len: 12; v_gene: TRBV20-1; j_gene: TRBJ1-3; d_gene: -; CDR3nt: TGCAGTGCTTACCACTCTGGAAACACCATATATTTT; CDR3aa: CSAYHSGNTIYF
abundance: many; len: 13; v_gene: TRBV5-8; j_gene: TRBJ2-7; d_gene: -; CDR3nt: TGTGCCAGCAGCTTTTTGGGGAGGTACGAGCAGTACTTC; CDR3aa: CASSFLGRYEQYF
abundance: many; len: 14; v_gene: TRBV5-1; j_gene: TRBJ2-2; d_gene: TRBD1; CDR3nt: TGCGCCAGCAGAAGGACAGGGAACACCGGGGAGCTGTTTTTT; CDR3aa: CASRRTGNTGELFF
abundance: many; len: 13; v_gene: TRBV20-1; j_gene: TRBJ1-5; d_gene: -; CDR3nt: TGCAGTGCTCTTCAGGGTCTTAATCAGCCCCAGCATTTT; CDR3aa: CSALQGLNQPQHF
abundance: -; len: 14; v_gene: TRBV27; j_gene: TRBJ2-1; d_gene: TRBD2; CDR3nt: TGTGCCAGCAGATCTAGCGGGATCTACAATGAGCAGTTCTTC; CDR3aa: CASRSSGIYNEQFF
abundance: -; len: 17; v_gene: TRBV24-1; j_gene: TRBJ2-1; d_gene: TRBD2; CDR3nt: TGTGCCACCAGTGCCCTAGCGGGAGGGCCGGGCGATAGTGAGCAGTTCTTC; CDR3aa: CATSALAGGPGDSEQFF
abundance: -; len: 14; v_gene: TRBV28; j_gene: TRBJ1-2; d_gene: TRBD1; CDR3nt: TGTGCCAGCAGTTTCCTCCGGGACAGCGATGGCTACACCTTC; CDR3aa: CASSFLRDSDGYTF
abundance: many; len: 13; v_gene: TRBV3-1; j_gene: TRBJ2-1; d_gene: TRBD2; CDR3nt: TGTGCCAGCAGCCCCGGGGGGGTACAGAGGCAGTTCTTC; CDR3aa: CASSPGGVQRQFF
abundance: many; len: 15; v_gene: TRBV6-1; j_gene: TRBJ2-7; d_gene: -; CDR3nt: TGTGCCAGCAGTCCCGGAGGGGGTAGCATCCACGAGCAGTACTTC; CDR3aa: CASSPGGGSIHEQYF
abundance: many; len: 14; v_gene: TRBV7-9; j_gene: TRBJ2-7; d_gene: -; CDR3nt: TGTGCCAGCAGCCCCAGGGGGGACAGCTACGAGCAGTACTTC; CDR3aa: CASSPRGDSYEQYF
abundance: -; len: 12; v_gene: TRBV24-1; j_gene: TRBJ1-5; d_gene: -; CDR3nt: TGTGCCTACGGGGGGATTGATCAGCCCCAGCATTTT; CDR3aa: CAYGGIDQPQHF
abundance: many; len: 15; v_gene: TRBV6-1; j_gene: TRBJ2-2; d_gene: TRBD1; CDR3nt: TGTGCCAGCAGTCATCCGGGACAGGGGACCGGGGAGCTGTTTTTT; CDR3aa: CASSHPGQGTGELFF
abundance: many; len: 18; v_gene: TRBV12-3/TRBV12-4; j_gene: TRBJ1-5; d_gene: -; CDR3nt: TGTGCCAGCAGTTTAGGCCTGACAGGTAGCGTTAGCAATCAGCCCCAGCATTTT; CDR3aa: CASSLGLTGSVSNQPQHF
abundance: -; len: 14; v_gene: TRBV29-1; j_gene: TRBJ2-3; d_gene: -; CDR3nt: TGCAGCGTTGAAGGGGGGCCGGGCACAGATACGCAGTATTTT; CDR3aa: CSVEGGPGTDTQYF
abundance: many; len: 16; v_gene: TRBV30; j_gene: TRBJ2-1; d_gene: TRBD2; CDR3nt: TGTGCCTGGAGTGTTCCTAGCGGGGTTTCCTACAATGAGCAGTTCTTC; CDR3aa: CAWSVPSGVSYNEQFF
abundance: few; len: 16; v_gene: TRBV19; j_gene: TRBJ2-7; d_gene: TRBD1; CDR3nt: TGTGCCAGTAGCCCAGCGGGCGGGACAGGGGGCTACGAGCAGTACTTC; CDR3aa: CASSPAGGTGGYEQYF